This T cell receptor (beta chain) was obtained from a study of T cells in Graves' hyperthyroidism and ophthalmopathy. Researchers amplified the TCR beta CDR3 regions from RNA transcripts. First-round RT-PCR targeting the TCR CDR3 was performed with the HTBI primer set. TCRdb fed the multiplex PCR reads into MiXCR, producing one record per CDR3 protein. The sample includes roughly 350,000 distinct CDR3 sequences, over 11% of them seen just once. The CDR3 is 10 amino acids. Germline V gene sequence: CDR1 MDHEN, CDR2 SYDVKM. V lost 5 bases and J lost 10, with 7 bases in between. This clonotype was recorded at least ten times.

The TCR originated in a woman aged 25 to 45 with Graves' hyperthyroidism. The sequenced sample consisted of blood. The V and J genes are TRBV28 and TRBJ2-3; D is ambiguous. CDR3 region: CASSGKAQYF. The CDR3 DNA reads TGTGCCAGCAGTGGCAAGGCGCAGTATTTT.